Listed here is a single T cell receptor beta chain. Its antigen is not yet known. Base qualities are not at hand, and no much larger clone is one base apart. The CDR3 runs 16 amino acids, cysteine and phenylalanine included. This entry keeps only the CDR3 DNA: 48 bases, framed from base 1. Trimming costs V 0 bases and J 6 bases, and their ends lie 17 bases apart. CDR1 LNHDA and CDR2 SQIVND are derived from the germline V gene (reference sequence). This sample was taken from a study of OX40 agonist ivuxolimab in advanced cancers. Study-level background: The costimulatory receptor OX40 (CD134) was targeted by ivuxolimab, a fully human IgG2 agonistic monoclonal antibody. Of the roughly 51 dose-escalation patients, hepatocellular carcinoma was present in about 20, melanoma in roughly 15, renal cell carcinoma in 9 and head and neck cancer in 9. In the dose-escalation cohort, about four fifths of patients were male, and the mean age was roughly 56 years with a range of 23 to 79. Intravenous ivuxolimab was administered to patients every 2 weeks at six dose levels: 0.01, 0.1, 0.3, 1.5, 3 and 10 mg/kg. Partial responses occurred in three dose-escalation patients: two with cutaneous melanoma and one with hepatocellular carcinoma. The point of sequencing TCRbeta in the periphery was to test whether ivuxolimab changed TCR sequence diversity and drove clonal T-cell expansion. The paper describes the monotherapy dose-escalation part (N of about 52 patients) of the phase I trial of ivuxolimab. Prior anti-PD-1, anti-PD-L1 or anti-CTLA-4 therapy was permitted, and checkpoint inhibitors had been received by roughly two fifths of dose-escalation patients.

What the study reported, not specific to this receptor: At doses from 0.1 to 3.0 mg/kg, clonal expansion was seen in both CD4+ and CD8+ blood T cells between baseline and week 6. Antigen specificity was not determined for the clonally expanded peripheral T cells. After ivuxolimab, expanded clones were on average more numerous among CD8+ T cells than among CD4+ T cells. Low levels of normalized T-cell clonal expansion were also seen in some patients who did not respond. In the 0.1-3.0 mg/kg groups, partial responders were among the patients with the lowest normalized peripheral clonal expansion, particularly in CD8+ T cells.

The trial excluded patients who had a history of autoimmune disease or who were on systemic immunosuppression. Peripheral blood for TCR sequencing was collected from all dose cohorts at baseline, on cycle 4 day 1, and on cycle 7 day 1. Samples came from an open-label, multicenter, first-in-human phase I dose-escalation trial of ivuxolimab. Adults with locally advanced or metastatic head and neck squamous cell, hepatocellular, melanoma or renal cell carcinoma were enrolled in the trial. CD4+ and CD8+ T cells were sorted separately from peripheral blood before TCR sequencing. Genomic DNA was extracted from sorted cells for sequencing of the TCRbeta CDR3 region. TCRbeta CDR3 regions were sequenced using the immunoSEQ Assay. TCRdb mirrors the immuneACCESS table, restricted to in-frame sequences. Some clones are absent from its copies; in checked studies, under half trace to an unresolved V gene, and the reason for the others is unknown. Recorded for this sample are about 50,000 clones; approximately 80% of them occurred a single time. Roughly 3.9% of the sample lies in the top ten.

The chain joins TRBV19 to TRBJ1-1; the D region possibly corresponds to TRBD1 (5 bases align). Sequencing used CD4+ or CD8+ T cells sorted from blood, obtained in a trial of the OX40 agonist ivuxolimab. The clonotype was recovered from an adult with an advanced solid tumor such as melanoma, head and neck, liver or kidney cancer. This receptor has the CDR3 CASSIDRDRGSAEAFF. The DNA reads as follows: TGTGCCAGTAGTATAGACAGGGACCGAGGATCGGCTGAAGCTTTCTTT. The reference TRBV19 and TRBJ1-1 proteins fill in what lies around the CDR3, so the full variable domain reads DGGITQSPKYLFRKEGQNVTLSCEQNLNHDAMYWYRQDPGQGLRLIYYSQIVNDFQKGDIAEGYSVSREKKESFPLTVTSAQKNPTAFYLCASSIDRDRGSAEAFFGQGTRLTVV.